The T cell receptor (beta chain) described here comes from a study of CD8 T cells in ankylosing spondylitis. Each TCR beta library was made by quantitative 5'-RACE that incorporated molecular barcodes. Using its own MiXCR run on the 5' RACE reads, TCRdb lists one record per CDR3 protein. The sample yields about 140,000 distinct CDR3 sequences, roughly 7.7% seen once. Input material: synovial fluid, either unsorted or a sorted T cell fraction (not recorded which). The source of this sequence is a male donor with ankylosing spondylitis.

The CDR3 DNA follows: TGCGCCAGCAGCTTGGCACCAGCGGTAGGGACCCAGTACTTC. This codes for CASSLAPAVGTQYF. V is TRBV5-1 and J is TRBJ2-5, with D possibly being TRBD2 (5 bases). Trimming cost V 0 bases and J 7 bases, with 13 bases left between them. The CDR3 is 14 residues long. Germline CDR1 SGHRS, CDR2 YFSETQ.